Detailed here is one T cell receptor beta chain. The sample is drawn from a study of blood T cell repertoires in COVID-19. About the study: The study drew acute and convalescent COVID-19 samples from the United States, Italy and Spain. In each case, the material was cDNA or gDNA derived from T cells, B-cell-depleted T cells, or PBMCs.

Per the authors' pipeline: Counts of nucleated cells, estimated from reference gene primer amplification, were obtained. Some clones are missing from TCRdb's copy, which holds only in-frame ones; the method was immunoSEQ multiplex PCR. V, J and clone size reflect that table, while D and trimming were determined from the DNA. The repertoire holds more than 200,000 clones, with around four fifths as singletons. Germline-derived CDR1 and CDR2 are LNHNV and YYDKDF (reference sequence). The J segment lost 9 bases and the V segment lost 0 bases, leaving 8 bases of the junction unmatched. The CDR3 has 16 residues.

J is TRBJ2-1 and V is TRBV15; 10 positions match TRBD2. The sequencing input was peripheral blood. The receptor was derived from a man between 60 and 75 years old with acute or convalescent COVID-19. CDR3: CATSRDSSGSRSEQFF. The CDR3 coding sequence is TGTGCCACCAGCAGAGATTCTAGCGGGAGTCGGAGTGAGCAGTTCTTC.